The 3 T cell receptor beta chains below come from one sample, sequenced in a study of T cell responses to AZD1222 COVID-19 vaccine. Method: immunoSEQ multiplex PCR; TCRdb's copy keeps in-frame clones and lacks some. The sample shows 110,000 to 150,000 clones, about 93% of them seen only once. The material was peripheral blood, obtained on day 0 of AZD1222 vaccination. The receptors come from an adult in good health.

The V call is TRBV6-5, the J call TRBJ2-1, with 12 bases matching TRBD2. Per the germline V gene, CDR1 is MNHEY and CDR2 is SVGAGI. CDR3 length: 15 residues. With 6 bases clipped from V and 7 bases from J, the junction kept 7 bases outside the gene matches. CDR3 in amino acids: CASRVGTSGWNEQFF. In nucleotides, the CDR3 is TGTGCCAGCAGGGTTGGGACTAGCGGGTGGAATGAGCAGTTCTTC.

V gene TRBV2 combines with J gene TRBJ1-4, with 10 positions matching TRBD1. Germline-derived CDR1 and CDR2 are SNHLY and FYNNEI. The CDR3 loop spans 12 amino acids. The V segment lost 6 bases and the J segment 10 bases; nucleotides outside the gene matches: 2. The CDR3 DNA reads TGTGCCAGCAGCCGGGACAGGGGAAAACTGTTTTTT. It codes for CASSRDRGKLFF.

The chain combines TRBV27 with TRBJ1-5; D not resolved. Germline V gene data show CDR1 as MNHEY and CDR2 as SMNVEV (reference sequence). V shed 8 bases and J shed 7 bases, with 3 bases lying between them. The CDR3 runs 9 residues. CDR3 nucleotide sequence: TGTGCCAGCGGGCAGCCCCAGCATTTT. Protein product: CASGQPQHF.